This T cell receptor (beta chain) was observed in a study of Graves' ophthalmopathy and Graves' hyperthyroidism. Findings and caveats of the study: Most thyroid-expanded clonotypes exceeding 0.001 frequency were also found in blood.

This clonotype was counted a single time. Its antigen is unknown. Amplification of TCR beta CDR3 regions used RNA transcripts. The authors performed first-round RT-PCR with HTBI primers and then a second-round multiplex PCR. TCRdb reanalysed the multiplex PCR reads using MiXCR and keeps one entry per CDR3 protein. The sample contains around 670,000 distinct CDR3 sequences, 40% of which appear only once. Other autoimmune disease, uncontrolled infection, pregnancy and lactation led to exclusion. The CDR3 is 13 residues long. The ends lost 3 bases at V and 9 bases at J; junction bases unmatched: 3. The germline CDR1 and CDR2 sequences are SGDLS and YYNGEE.

The sequenced sample was peripheral blood. The V gene is TRBV9, the J gene TRBJ1-6, with 7 bases aligning to TRBD1. The receptor was isolated from an adult man with Graves' ophthalmopathy. The CDR3 DNA reads TGTGCCAGCAGCGCAGGGGGTGCTTCACCCCTCCACTTT. As protein: CASSAGGASPLHF.